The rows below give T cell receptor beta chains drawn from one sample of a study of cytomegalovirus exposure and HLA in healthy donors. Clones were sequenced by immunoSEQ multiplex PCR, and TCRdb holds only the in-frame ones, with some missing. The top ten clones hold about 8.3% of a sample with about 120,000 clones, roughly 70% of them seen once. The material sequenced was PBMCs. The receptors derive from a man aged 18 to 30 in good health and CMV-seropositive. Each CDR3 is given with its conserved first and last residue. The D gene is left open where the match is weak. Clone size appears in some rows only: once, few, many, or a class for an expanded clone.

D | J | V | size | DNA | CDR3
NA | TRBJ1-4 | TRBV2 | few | TGTGCCACCGCGCGGACAGCAACTAATGAAAAACTGTTTTTT | CATARTATNEKLFF
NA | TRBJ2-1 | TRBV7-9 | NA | TGTGCCAGCAGCTTAGACGGGGTTGATGAGCAGTTCTTC | CASSLDGVDEQFF
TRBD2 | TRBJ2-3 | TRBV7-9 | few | TGTGCCAGCAGCGGAATGCGGGGGGGTAGTACTAGCACAGATACGCAGTATTTT | CASSGMRGGSTSTDTQYF
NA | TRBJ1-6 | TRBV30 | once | TGTGCCTGGAGTGTACTGGGCGCACCCCTCCACTTT | CAWSVLGAPLHF
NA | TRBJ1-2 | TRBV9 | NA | TGTGCCAGCAGCGTAGACAGCTACTATGGCTACACCTTC | CASSVDSYYGYTF
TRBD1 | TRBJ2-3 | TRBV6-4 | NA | TGTGCCAGCAGTGCACAGGGGTCAGATACGCAGTATTTT | CASSAQGSDTQYF
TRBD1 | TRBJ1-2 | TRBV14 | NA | TGTGCCAGCAGCCAAGATGGAATGGTCTCGGCGACAGGGGATTATGGCTACACCTTC | CASSQDGMVSATGDYGYTF
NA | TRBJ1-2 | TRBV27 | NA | TGTGCCAGCAGTTTAACAGGGAGACGCTATGGCTACACCTTC | CASSLTGRRYGYTF
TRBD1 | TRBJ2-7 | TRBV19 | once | TGTGCCAGTAGTATAGCTGGGACAGGGTCCTACGAGCAGTACTTC | CASSIAGTGSYEQYF
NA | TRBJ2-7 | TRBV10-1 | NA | TGCGCCAGGGAAAGGACAGAACGTTACGAGCAGTACTTC | CARERTERYEQYF
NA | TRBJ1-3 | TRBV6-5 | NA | TGTGCCAGCAGGGAGGACAGAAGCTCTGGAAACACCATATATTTT | CASREDRSSGNTIYF
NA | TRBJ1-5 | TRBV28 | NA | TGTGCCAGCACCGTTTATCGCTCCGGGGAGCCCCAGCATTTT | CASTVYRSGEPQHF
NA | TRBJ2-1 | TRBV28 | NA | TGTGCCAGCAGTACTAGCACCCCCCCCGGGGGTCGAGGGAATGAGCAGTTCTTC | CASSTSTPPGGRGNEQFF
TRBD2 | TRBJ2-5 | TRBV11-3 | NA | TGTGCCAGCTCAACGCGGGGGCAAGAGACCCAGTACTTC | CASSTRGQETQYF
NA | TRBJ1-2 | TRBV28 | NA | TGTGCCAGCAGTTTAGGAGGGAACTATGGCTACACCTTC | CASSLGGNYGYTF
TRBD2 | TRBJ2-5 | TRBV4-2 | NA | TGTGCCAGCAGCCAAGATTCTGTGATAGCGGGGGGCCCCCCGGCCCAGTACTTC | CASSQDSVIAGGPPAQYF
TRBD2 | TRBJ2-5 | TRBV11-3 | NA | TGTGCCAGCAGCTCGCCCCCGGGACTAGCCCAAGAGACCCAGTACTTC | CASSSPPGLAQETQYF
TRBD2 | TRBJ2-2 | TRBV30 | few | TGTGCCTGGAGTGTAGGCGGGGCGGGGGACACCGGGGAGCTGTTTTTT | CAWSVGGAGDTGELFF
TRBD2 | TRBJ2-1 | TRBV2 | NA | TGTGCCAGCAGTGATCTGGCGGGGGGGCCCCGGAATGAGCAGTTCTTC | CASSDLAGGPRNEQFF
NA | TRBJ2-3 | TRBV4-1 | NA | TGCGCCAGCCAGGCAGGCCAGGCTATCCCAGATACGCAGTATTTT | CASQAGQAIPDTQYF
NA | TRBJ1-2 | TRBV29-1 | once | TGCAGCGTTGAAGATCGGGCAGGGGCGCGGTATGGCTACACCTTC | CSVEDRAGARYGYTF
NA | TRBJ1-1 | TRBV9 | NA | TGTGCCAGCAGCGGCCAGATGAACACTGAAGCTTTCTTT | CASSGQMNTEAFF
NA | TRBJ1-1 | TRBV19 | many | TGTGCCACCATCTCGAGTCGGAGGGACGTGAACACTGAAGCTTTCTTT | CATISSRRDVNTEAFF
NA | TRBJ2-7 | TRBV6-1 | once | TGTGCCAGCAGTGAACGGGGGGCTGCCCTCCACGAGCAGTACTTC | CASSERGAALHEQYF
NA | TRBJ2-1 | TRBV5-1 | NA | TGCGCCAGCAGCTTGGAATCTCAGGGAAAAGAGCAGTTCTTC | CASSLESQGKEQFF
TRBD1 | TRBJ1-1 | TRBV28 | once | TGTGCCAGCAGTTCGACAGGGTCCGGCACTGAAGCTTTCTTT | CASSSTGSGTEAFF
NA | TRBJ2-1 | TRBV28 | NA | TGTGCCAGCAGTGGGGATTGGGGGGGGGACATAAGAAACAATGAGCAGTTCTTC | CASSGDWGGDIRNNEQFF
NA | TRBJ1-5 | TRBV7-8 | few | TGTGCCAGCAGCTTAGGGTCCAGGGTTGATGGCAATCAGCCCCAGCATTTT | CASSLGSRVDGNQPQHF
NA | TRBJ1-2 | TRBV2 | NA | TGTGCCAGCAGACAACGGGGGGCGGGAGGCTACACCTTC | CASRQRGAGGYTF
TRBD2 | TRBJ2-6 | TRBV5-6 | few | TGTGCCAGCAGCCGGACTAGCGGCCGCTCTGGGGCCAACGTCCTGACTTTC | CASSRTSGRSGANVLTF
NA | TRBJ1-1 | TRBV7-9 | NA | TGTGCCAGCAGCTTAGGGACAGAGAACACTGAAGCTTTCTTT | CASSLGTENTEAFF
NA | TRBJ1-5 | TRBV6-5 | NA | TGTGCCAGCAGTCCCCAGGGGAATCAGCCCCAGCATTTT | CASSPQGNQPQHF
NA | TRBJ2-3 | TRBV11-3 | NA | TGTGCCAGCAGCCCCGGAAGGACAGCTAGCACAGATACGCAGTATTTT | CASSPGRTASTDTQYF
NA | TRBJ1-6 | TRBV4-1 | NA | TGCGCCAGCAGCCAAGGCGCAGGGATGAATTCACCCCTCCACTTT | CASSQGAGMNSPLHF
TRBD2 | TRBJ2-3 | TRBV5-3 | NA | TGTGCCAGAAGCTTGGACGGGGGGAGAAGCACAGATACGCAGTATTTT | CARSLDGGRSTDTQYF
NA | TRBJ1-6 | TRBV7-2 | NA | TGTGCCAGCAGCTTAGAGTTCGGGGGATCGAGTAATTCACCCCTCCACTTT | CASSLEFGGSSNSPLHF
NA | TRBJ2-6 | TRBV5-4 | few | TGTGCCAGCAGCCCGGTCTCTGGGGCCAACGTCCTGACTTTC | CASSPVSGANVLTF
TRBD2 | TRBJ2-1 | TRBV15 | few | TGTGCCACCATCCGAGCGGGGGGACCTTACAATGAGCAGTTCTTC | CATIRAGGPYNEQFF
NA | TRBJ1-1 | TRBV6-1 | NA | TGTGCCAGCAGTGAAAGGGGTACTGAAGCTTTCTTT | CASSERGTEAFF
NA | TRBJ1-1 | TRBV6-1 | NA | TGTGCCAGCAGCCGACAATTAAACACTGAAGCTTTCTTT | CASSRQLNTEAFF
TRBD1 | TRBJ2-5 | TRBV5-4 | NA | TGTGCCAGCAGCTGGGGACAGGGGGCCGGTGAGACCCAGTACTTC | CASSWGQGAGETQYF